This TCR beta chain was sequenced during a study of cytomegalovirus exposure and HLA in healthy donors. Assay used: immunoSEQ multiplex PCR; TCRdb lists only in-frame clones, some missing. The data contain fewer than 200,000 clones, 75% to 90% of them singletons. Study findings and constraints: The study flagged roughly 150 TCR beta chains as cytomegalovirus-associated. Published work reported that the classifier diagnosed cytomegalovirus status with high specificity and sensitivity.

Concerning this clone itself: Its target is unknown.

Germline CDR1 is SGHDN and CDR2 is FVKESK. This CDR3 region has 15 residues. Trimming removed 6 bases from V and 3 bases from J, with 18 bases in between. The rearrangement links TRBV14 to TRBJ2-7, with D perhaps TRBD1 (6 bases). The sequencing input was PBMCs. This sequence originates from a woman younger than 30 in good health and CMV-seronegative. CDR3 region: CASRAGGRGFYEQYF. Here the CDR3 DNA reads TGTGCCAGCAGGGCAGGAGGCAGGGGTTTCTACGAGCAGTACTTC.